This record looks at one T cell receptor beta chain sequence and its context. This clonotype showed up just a few times. Which antigen it targets is not known. There are no base qualities to consult, and no much larger clone falls within one base. V ends up 1 base short and J 6 bases short, with an unmatched junction base count of 7. CDR1 and CDR2, looked up from the germline V gene, are SGHTA and FQGNSA. The CDR3 covers 16 residues, taking in both the cysteine and the phenylalanine. This entry keeps only the CDR3 DNA: 48 bases, framed from base 1. This record comes from a study of human T cells and chemical hapten exposure (dated by TCRdb to the early 2020s). As for the study more broadly: For sensitization, 2% DPC in acetone was applied to a roughly 2 cm by roughly 2 cm area of upper inner arm skin. Weekly therapeutic DPC doses were additionally applied to the scalp of patients throughout the roughly 23-week study period. Patch testing was done on the upper back using Finn chambers containing 0.01% DPC, and results were scored after 6 days according to International Contact Dermatitis Research Group standards. The patient cohort, mostly female, included alopecia areata with under or over 50% scalp involvement, alopecia totalis and alopecia universalis. The libraries were sequenced as a pool, and the TCR yield per sample differed mostly because of small variations in library volumes within the pool. The study tracked peripheral blood TCR repertoire changes in vivo during primary and secondary sensitization to the hapten diphenylcyclopropenone (DPC) in alopecia patients. Blood samples were taken from patients before sensitization (week 0) and at 2, 6 and about 24 weeks after DPC sensitization. Approximately 28 alopecia patients gave blood for TCR sequencing at one to four time points (pre-sensitization, 2, 6 and 24 weeks).

Libraries were prepared through RACE. Sequencer: NextSeq 500. During library preparation, unique molecular identifiers were attached to individual cDNA molecules so that TCRs could be counted in a quantitative, reproducible way. From each blood RNA sample, both TCR alpha and TCR beta chains were sequenced. As for how the authors treated the data: A median of around 96,000 TCRs per sample was observed, with a range of about 23,224 to 700,000. V, J and CDR3 annotation of the TCR reads was carried out using the Decombinator software suite. For PS versus PT1 abundance plots, all samples were subsampled to the same number of TCRs (28,000). Expanded TCRs were defined as absent before sensitization and observed at least eight times at the 2-week time point. TCRdb passed the public sequencing reads through fastp at Q25 and MiXCR, retaining productive beta sequences. When rows share a CDR3 protein, they turn into one entry using the most common DNA and genes. These V and J calls derive from TCRdb rather than the authors' analysis. Present in this sample are 90,000 to 110,000 distinct CDR3 sequences, 34% of which were seen just once. The ten largest clones represent less than 3% of the sample.

Interpreted using the paper, the time point label stands for: patch test 3, about 24 weeks after DPC sensitization. The treatment or condition label on this specimen signifies: therapeutic diphenylcyclopropenone sensitization with weekly scalp DPC. At each patch-test visit, blood was drawn before the patch test was applied. To be eligible, patients had to be aged 18 to 70, diagnosed with alopecia and judged suitable for DPC therapy, while pregnant patients were excluded. Unfractionated whole blood was collected in Tempus Blood RNA tubes, and total RNA was extracted from that blood. Study-level results and caveats: Because every patient had alopecia, a presumed autoimmune disease, the patients' immune response might differ from that of healthy individuals. DPC sensitization did not change the number of TCRs with a frequency above 1 in 1000, and there was no evidence of changes in global repertoire structure. The number of PT1 expanded TCRs positively correlated with patch test score, significant at thresholds 8, 16 and 32 but not 4. After repeated subsampling, the strength of the expansion versus patch-test correlation and the threshold at which it became significant changed. Significantly more large CDR3 similarity clusters were formed by expanded TCRs than by pre-sensitization or healthy control sets, consistent with antigen-driven responses.

This sequence uses TRBV7-2 and TRBJ2-1, and 9 bases in between align with TRBD2. The specimen was whole blood, collected in connection with sensitization to the hapten diphenylcyclopropenone (DPC). This clonotype originated in a man in his forties with alopecia areata. Some clones in this sample may be carry-over from other donors' samples. CDR3 protein: CASSLEGTSGSNEQFF. The DNA sequence is as follows: TGTGCCAGCAGCTTAGAAGGTACTAGCGGGTCCAATGAGCAGTTCTTC.